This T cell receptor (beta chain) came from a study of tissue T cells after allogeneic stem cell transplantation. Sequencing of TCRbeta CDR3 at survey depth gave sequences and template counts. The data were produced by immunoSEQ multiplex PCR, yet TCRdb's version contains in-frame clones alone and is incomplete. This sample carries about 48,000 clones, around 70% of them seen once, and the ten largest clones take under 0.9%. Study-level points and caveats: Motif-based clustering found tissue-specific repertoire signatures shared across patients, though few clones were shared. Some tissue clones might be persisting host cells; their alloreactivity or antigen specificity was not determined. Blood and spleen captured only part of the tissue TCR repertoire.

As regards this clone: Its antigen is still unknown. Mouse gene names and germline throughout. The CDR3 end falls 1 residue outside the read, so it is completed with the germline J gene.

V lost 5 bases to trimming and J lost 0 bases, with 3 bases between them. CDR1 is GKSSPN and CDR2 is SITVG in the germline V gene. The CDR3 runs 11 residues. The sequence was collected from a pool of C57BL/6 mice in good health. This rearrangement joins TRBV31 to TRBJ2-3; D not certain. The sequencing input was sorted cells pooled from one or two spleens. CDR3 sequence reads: CAWQSAETLYF. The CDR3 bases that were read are TGTGCCTGGCAGAGTGCAGAAACGCTGTAT.